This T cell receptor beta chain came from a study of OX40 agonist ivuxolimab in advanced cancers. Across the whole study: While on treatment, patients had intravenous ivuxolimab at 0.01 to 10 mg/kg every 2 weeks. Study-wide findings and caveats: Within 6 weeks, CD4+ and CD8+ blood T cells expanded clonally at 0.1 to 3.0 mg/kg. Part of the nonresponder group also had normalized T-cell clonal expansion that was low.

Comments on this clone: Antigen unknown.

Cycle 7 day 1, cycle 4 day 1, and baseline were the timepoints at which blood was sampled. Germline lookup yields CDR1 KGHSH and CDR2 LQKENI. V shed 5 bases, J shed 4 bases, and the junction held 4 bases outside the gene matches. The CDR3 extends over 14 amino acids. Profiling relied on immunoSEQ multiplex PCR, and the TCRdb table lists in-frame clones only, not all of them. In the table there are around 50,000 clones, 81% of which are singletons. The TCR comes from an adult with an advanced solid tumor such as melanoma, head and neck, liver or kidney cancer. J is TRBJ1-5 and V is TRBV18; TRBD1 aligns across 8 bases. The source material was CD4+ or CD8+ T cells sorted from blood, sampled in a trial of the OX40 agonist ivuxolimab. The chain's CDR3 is CASSGDRSNQPQHF. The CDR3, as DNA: TGTGCCAGCTCAGGGGACAGGTCAAATCAGCCCCAGCATTTT.